This T cell receptor beta chain was captured in a study of blood T cells in healthy people across ages. Study details: Roughly one uniquely barcoded beta molecule per two T cells was captured.

Primers used in a second PCR of about 7 to 12 cycles were a sample-barcoded 5' primer and a J-beta primer mix. TCRdb analysed the 5' RACE reads with MiXCR anew, one entry per CDR3 protein. The data show around 940,000 distinct CDR3 sequences, with about 53% seen just once and about 22% held by the top ten. This CDR3 spans 13 amino acids. V dropped 4 bases and J dropped 5; count of bases not matched to a gene: 5. Germline V gene data show CDR1 as GTSNPN and CDR2 as SVGIG (reference sequence). The clonotype was recovered from a woman aged 60-75 years in good health. Material: blood. J is TRBJ1-2 and V is TRBV30; TRBD1 agrees at 9 bases. The CDR3 is CAWTGTGFYGYTF. CDR3 nucleotides: TGTGCCTGGACCGGGACAGGGTTTTATGGCTACACCTTC.